Listed below are T cell receptor beta chains from one sample, sequenced in a study of blood T cell repertoires in COVID-19. Some clones are missing from TCRdb's copy, which holds only in-frame ones; the method was immunoSEQ multiplex PCR. The sample lists some 350,000 clones, about 89% occurring once. Material: peripheral blood. The origin of the receptors is a woman aged 30 to 39 with COVID-19, enrolled during active disease. The CDR3 runs from the conserved cysteine through the conserved F or W.

J,V,CDR3
TRBJ2-1,TRBV11-3,CASSPGTSGGAGEQFF
TRBJ1-4,TRBV6-6,CASRTDRGGEKLFF
TRBJ1-1,TRBV10-3,CAISIQGAFTEAFF
TRBJ2-6,TRBV7-2,CASSPVLQTDAGANVLTF
TRBJ1-1,TRBV6-6,CASMDGQGVAEAFF
TRBJ1-2,TRBV10-3,CASWGGEGTGYTF
TRBJ2-2,TRBV5-4,CASSLGQGGDTGELFF
TRBJ2-7,TRBV6-5,CASSYGQGGYEQYF
TRBJ2-1,TRBV19,CASRGTGRDEQFF
TRBJ2-1,TRBV12-3/TRBV12-4,CASSHSVGEQFF
TRBJ1-4,TRBV11-2,CASSLNAMGQLGEKLFF
TRBJ1-6,TRBV9,CASSEQERGTVYSPLHF
TRBJ2-3,TRBV5-4,CASSLAGGKSDTQYF
TRBJ2-4,TRBV7-2,CASSTAQGQGAKNIQYF
TRBJ2-2,TRBV12-3/TRBV12-4,CAAVAGGTGELFF
TRBJ1-3,TRBV28,CASSLKSLRRGNTIYF